This T cell receptor (beta chain) was found in a study of monozygotic twins with inflammatory bowel disease. Blood samples of 2 to 2.5 ml were drawn from every donor. No T cells were sorted before total RNA was taken from whole blood. The unique tags termed UMIs, each holding a 6-nucleotide sample barcode, were added by means of template switching. TCRdb re-called the 5' RACE reads and gives one entry per CDR3 protein, without DNA. The ten most abundant clones cover 2.6% of a sample with 300,000 to 400,000 distinct CDR3 sequences. Germline V CDR1 and CDR2: SGHRS, YFSETQ. This CDR3 has 16 residues. Material: blood. V gene TRBV5-1 combines with J gene TRBJ2-2; without DNA, the TCRdb call of TRBD2 cannot be checked. The TCR comes from a human donor with ulcerative colitis or Crohn's disease, or a healthy co-twin of an affected twin (not recorded which). The CDR3 here is CASSLAVGRGTGELFF. Full variable domain (rest looked up from reference TRBV5-1 and TRBJ2-2): KAGVTQTPRYLIKTRGQQVTLSCSPISGHRSVSWYQQTPGQGLQFLFEYFSETQRNKGNFPGRFSGRQFSNSRSEMNVSTLELGDSALYLCASSLAVGRGTGELFFGEGSRLTVL.